Reported below is one T cell receptor beta chain. No antigen is known for it. Within one base of it there is no much larger clone, and no base qualities were kept. The CDR3 sequence holds 10 residues, the cysteine and phenylalanine included. Only the CDR3 DNA stays, 30 bases, in frame from base 1. Trimming removed 3 bases from V and 10 bases from J, leaving 4 bases between the germline ends. Taken from the germline V gene (reference sequence), the CDR1 and CDR2 loops are SEHNR and FQNEAQ. The source of the sample is a study of beta chain features in type 1 diabetes (dated by TCRdb to 2016 to 2019). About the study as a whole: Mean age, gender distribution, total cell number and subset yield did not differ between patients and healthy donors. Across all samples, approximately 100 million sorted cells were examined, and cell number per subset correlated strongly with RNA yield. The study compared the TCRB repertoires of sorted circulating CD4+ T cell subsets in recently diagnosed type 1 diabetes patients with those in matched healthy donors. Naive and central memory subsets were obtained from all 30 or so donors, but regulatory and stem cell-like memory subsets were isolated from only 8 patients and roughly eight healthy donors.

Overall study outcomes, separate from this receptor: Naive, central memory and regulatory TCRB repertoires appeared to be more alike among patients than among healthy donors. PCR might favor shorter templates, but patient and control samples were amplified and corrected together, so any skew would affect both groups equally. At VDJ recombination sites, type 1 diabetes patients had fewer insertions and more deleted nucleotides, which implies abnormalities in thymic rearrangement. In all four CD4+ subsets, TCRB CDR3 length was moderately but significantly shorter in type 1 diabetes patients. Sequencing cDNA rather than genomic DNA could over-represent highly expressing activated cells, although activation and CD3 levels did not differ between groups. HLA sub-analyses involved small numbers of individuals, so any influence of HLA type on TCRB rearrangement remained unresolved.

All of the isolated RNA was reverse transcribed with the High Capacity cDNA Reverse Transcription Kit, so expressed TCRB transcripts were sequenced. Deep immunoSEQ sequencing was applied to naive, central memory and regulatory T cell samples, giving an average of around 4 million total reads per sample. Sorted cells were lysed in RLT buffer and RNA was extracted with DNase-treated RNeasy Micro or Mini kits, depending on cell number. Each cell subset was processed separately to prevent cross-contamination, with patient and healthy donor samples processed together. The immunoSEQ multiplex PCR was used to amplify TCRB sequences from cDNA, generating 87-bp fragments that spanned the CDR3 region. Sequencing of the amplicons was performed on the Illumina HiSeq platform. The paper's data handling went like this. Synthetic template baselines were used to correct PCR bias computationally, reads within Hamming distance 2 were collapsed together, and singletons that could not be merged were discarded. Reads were aligned against IMGT to assign V, D and J genes, CDR3 length and insertions or deletions at six rearrangement sites. Within each subset, clonotype counts were normalized to the number of sorted cells before true diversity and Gini coefficients were calculated with the tcR R package. The overlap coefficient, calculated on TCRB nucleotide sequences, was used to quantify repertoire sharing. As a proxy for the pre-selection repertoire, out-of-frame TCRB sequences from naive cells were analyzed. TCRdb mirrors the immuneACCESS table, restricted to in-frame sequences. Some clones are absent from its copies; in checked studies, under half trace to an unresolved V gene, and the reason for the others is unknown. The V and J calls and clone size are taken from that table; D and trimming were inferred from the DNA. For this sample there are around 600,000 clones; roughly an eighth appear just once. The ten largest account for more than 0.1% of the sample.

A single peripheral blood draw of about 116 mL on average was collected from each donor into heparinised tubes. Using a panel that included CD45RO, CCR7, CD25, CD127, CD95 and CD27, naive, central memory, regulatory and stem cell-like memory CD4+ T cells were sorted on a BD FACSAria II. Purity was above 98% for every sorted population. PBMCs were isolated immediately by Lymphoprep density gradient centrifugation and stained directly without culture. To minimize batch effects, samples were stained and sorted in pairs, one healthy donor with one patient per experiment. The receptor chain draws on TRBV7-9 and TRBJ2-1; the D gene identity is not certain. The TCR was taken from a man younger than 40 with type 1 diabetes. The sequencing input was naive CD4+ T cells from blood. The cell subset or site label corresponds to: true naive CD4+ T cells. The DNA sequence is TGTGCCAGCAGCTTGGAAGAGCAGTTCTTC. The translation is CASSLEEQFF.